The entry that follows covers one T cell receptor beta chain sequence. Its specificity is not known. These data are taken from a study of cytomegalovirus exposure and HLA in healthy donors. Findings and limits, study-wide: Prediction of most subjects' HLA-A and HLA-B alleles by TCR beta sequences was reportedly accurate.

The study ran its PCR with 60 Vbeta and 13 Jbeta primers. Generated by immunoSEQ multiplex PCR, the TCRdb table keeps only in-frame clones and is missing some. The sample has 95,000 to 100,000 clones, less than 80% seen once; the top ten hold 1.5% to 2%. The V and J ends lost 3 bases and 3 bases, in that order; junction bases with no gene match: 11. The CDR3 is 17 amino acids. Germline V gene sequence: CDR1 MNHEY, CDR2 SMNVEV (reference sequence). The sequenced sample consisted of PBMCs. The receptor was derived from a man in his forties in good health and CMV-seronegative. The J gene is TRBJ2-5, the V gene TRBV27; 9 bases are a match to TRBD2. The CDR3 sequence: CASSFLGGGALEETQYF. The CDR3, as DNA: TGTGCCAGCAGTTTTCTGGGCGGGGGGGCCTTGGAAGAGACCCAGTACTTC.